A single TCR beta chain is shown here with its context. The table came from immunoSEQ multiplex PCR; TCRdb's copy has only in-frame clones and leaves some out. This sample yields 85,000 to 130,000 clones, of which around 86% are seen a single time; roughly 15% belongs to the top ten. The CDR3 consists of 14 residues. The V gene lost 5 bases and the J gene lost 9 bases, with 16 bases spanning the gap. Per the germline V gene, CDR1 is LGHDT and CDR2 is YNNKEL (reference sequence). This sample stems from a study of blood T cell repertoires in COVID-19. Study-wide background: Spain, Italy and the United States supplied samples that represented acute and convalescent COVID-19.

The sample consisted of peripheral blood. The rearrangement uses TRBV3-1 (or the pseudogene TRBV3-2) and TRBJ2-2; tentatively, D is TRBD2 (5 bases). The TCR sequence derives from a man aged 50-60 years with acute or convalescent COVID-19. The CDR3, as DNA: TGTGCCAGCAGCAACAGCGCGGGCCCCCGGGAGCTGTTTTTT. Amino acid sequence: CASSNSAGPRELFF.